This T cell receptor (beta chain) emerged from a study of blood T cell repertoires in COVID-19. Study-level background: There were acute and convalescent COVID-19 samples, and they came from the United States, Italy and Spain.

The table lists this clone with a count of one. Profiling relied on immunoSEQ multiplex PCR, and the TCRdb table lists in-frame clones only, not all of them. The sample lists some 97,000 clones; 88% were seen once. Per germline, CDR1 SEHNR and CDR2 FQNEAQ (reference sequence). The CDR3 spans 14 residues. The V end was cut by 0 bases, the J end by 8 bases, with 11 bases between. This sequence joins TRBV7-9 and TRBJ2-1, with D tentatively TRBD2 (6 bases). Sequencing was carried out using peripheral blood. This clonotype was obtained from a human donor in a cohort sampled during active COVID-19. DNA of the CDR3: TGTGCCAGCAGCTTAGCCGGACTATCCGATGAGCAGTTCTTC. As protein: CASSLAGLSDEQFF.